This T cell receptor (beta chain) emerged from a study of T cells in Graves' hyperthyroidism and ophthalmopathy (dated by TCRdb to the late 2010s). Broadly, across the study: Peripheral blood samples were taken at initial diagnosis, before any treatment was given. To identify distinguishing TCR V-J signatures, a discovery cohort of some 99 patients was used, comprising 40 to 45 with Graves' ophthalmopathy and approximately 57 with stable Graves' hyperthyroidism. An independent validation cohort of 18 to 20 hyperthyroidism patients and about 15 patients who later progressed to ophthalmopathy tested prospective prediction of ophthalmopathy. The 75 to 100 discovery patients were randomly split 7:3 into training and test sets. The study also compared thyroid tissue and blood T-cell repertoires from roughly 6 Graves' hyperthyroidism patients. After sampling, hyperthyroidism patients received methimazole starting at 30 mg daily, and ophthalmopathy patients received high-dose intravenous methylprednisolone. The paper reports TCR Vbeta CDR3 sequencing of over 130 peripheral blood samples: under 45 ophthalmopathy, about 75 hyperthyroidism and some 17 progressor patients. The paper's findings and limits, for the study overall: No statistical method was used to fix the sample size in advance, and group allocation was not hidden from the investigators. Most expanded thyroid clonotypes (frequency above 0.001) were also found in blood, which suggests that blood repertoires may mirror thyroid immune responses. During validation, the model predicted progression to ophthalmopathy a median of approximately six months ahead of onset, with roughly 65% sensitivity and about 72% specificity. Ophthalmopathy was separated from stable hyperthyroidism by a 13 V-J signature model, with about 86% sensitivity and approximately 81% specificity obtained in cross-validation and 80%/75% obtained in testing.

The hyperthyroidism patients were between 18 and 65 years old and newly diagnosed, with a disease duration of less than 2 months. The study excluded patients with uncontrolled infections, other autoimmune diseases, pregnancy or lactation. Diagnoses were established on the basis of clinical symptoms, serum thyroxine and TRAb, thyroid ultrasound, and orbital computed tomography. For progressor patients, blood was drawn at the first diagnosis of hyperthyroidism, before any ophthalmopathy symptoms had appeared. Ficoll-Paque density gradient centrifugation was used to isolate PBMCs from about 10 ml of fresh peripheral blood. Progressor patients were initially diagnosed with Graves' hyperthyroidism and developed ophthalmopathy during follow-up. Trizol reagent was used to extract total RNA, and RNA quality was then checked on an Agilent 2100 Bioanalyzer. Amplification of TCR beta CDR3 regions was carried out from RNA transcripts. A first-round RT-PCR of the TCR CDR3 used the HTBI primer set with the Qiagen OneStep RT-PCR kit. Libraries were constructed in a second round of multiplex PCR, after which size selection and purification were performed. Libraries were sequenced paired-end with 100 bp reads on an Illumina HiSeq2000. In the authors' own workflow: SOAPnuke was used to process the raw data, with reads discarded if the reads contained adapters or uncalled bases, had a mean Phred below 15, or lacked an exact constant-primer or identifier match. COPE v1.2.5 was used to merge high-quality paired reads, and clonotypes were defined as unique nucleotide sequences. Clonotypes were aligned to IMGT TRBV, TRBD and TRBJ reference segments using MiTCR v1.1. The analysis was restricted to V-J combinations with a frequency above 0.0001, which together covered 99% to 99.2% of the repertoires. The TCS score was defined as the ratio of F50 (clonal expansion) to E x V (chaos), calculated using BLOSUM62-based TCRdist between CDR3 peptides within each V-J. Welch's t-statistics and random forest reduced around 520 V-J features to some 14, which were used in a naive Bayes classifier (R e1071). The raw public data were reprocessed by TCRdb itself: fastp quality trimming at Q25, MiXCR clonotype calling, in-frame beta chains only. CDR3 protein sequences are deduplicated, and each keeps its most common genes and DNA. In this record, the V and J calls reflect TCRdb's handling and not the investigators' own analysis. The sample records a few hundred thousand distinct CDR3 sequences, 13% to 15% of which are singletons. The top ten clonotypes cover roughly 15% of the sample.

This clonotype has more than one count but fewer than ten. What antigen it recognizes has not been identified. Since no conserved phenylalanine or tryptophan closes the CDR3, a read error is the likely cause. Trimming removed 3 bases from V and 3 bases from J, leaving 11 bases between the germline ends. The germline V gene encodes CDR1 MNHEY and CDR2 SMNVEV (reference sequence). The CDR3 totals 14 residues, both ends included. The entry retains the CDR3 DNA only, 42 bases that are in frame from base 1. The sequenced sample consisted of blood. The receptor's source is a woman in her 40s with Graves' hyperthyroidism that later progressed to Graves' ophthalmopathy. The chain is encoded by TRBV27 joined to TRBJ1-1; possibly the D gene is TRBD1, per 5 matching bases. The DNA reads TGTGCCAGCAGTTTTGGGGCAGGGTACACTGAAGCTTTCTCT. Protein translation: CASSFGAGYTEAFS.